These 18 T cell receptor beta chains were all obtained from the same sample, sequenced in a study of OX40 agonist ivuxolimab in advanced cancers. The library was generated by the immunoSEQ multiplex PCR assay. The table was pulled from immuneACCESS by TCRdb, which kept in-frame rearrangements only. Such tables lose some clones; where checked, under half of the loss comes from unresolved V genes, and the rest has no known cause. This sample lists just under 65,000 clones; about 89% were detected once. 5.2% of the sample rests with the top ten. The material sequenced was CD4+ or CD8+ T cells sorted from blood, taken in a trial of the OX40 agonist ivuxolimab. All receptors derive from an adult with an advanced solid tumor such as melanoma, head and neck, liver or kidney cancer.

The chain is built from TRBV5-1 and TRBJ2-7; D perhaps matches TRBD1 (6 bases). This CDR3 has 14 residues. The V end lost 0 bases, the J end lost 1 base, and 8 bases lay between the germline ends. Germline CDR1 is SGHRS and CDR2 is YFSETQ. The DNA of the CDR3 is TGCGCCAGCAGCTTGGGCAGGGGATCCTACGAGCAGTACTTC. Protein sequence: CASSLGRGSYEQYF.

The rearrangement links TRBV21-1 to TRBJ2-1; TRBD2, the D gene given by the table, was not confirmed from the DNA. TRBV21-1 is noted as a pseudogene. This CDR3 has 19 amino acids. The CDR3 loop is CASSKDGDLWRDSYNEQFF. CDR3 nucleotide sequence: TGTGCCAGCAGCAAAGATGGGGATCTCTGGCGGGACTCCTACAATGAGCAGTTCTTC.

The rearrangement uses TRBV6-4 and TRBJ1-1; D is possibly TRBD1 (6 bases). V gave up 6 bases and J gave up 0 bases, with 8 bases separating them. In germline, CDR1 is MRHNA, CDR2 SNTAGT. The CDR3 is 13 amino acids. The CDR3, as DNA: TGTGCCAGCAGCGGGACACTGAACACTGAAGCTTTCTTT. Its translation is CASSGTLNTEAFF.

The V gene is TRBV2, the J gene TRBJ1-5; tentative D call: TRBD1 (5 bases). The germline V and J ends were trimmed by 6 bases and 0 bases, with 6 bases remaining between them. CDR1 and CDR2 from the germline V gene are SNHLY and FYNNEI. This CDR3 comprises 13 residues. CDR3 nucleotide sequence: TGTGCCAGCAGACAGGATAGCAATCAGCCCCAGCATTTT. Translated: CASRQDSNQPQHF.

The CDR3 here is CVTGKGRVDTQYF. The CDR3 nucleotides are TGTGTTACCGGGAAGGGGAGGGTAGATACGCAGTATTTT. The rearrangement uses TRBV10-3 and TRBJ2-3; TRBD2 matches 7 bases. This CDR3 region has 13 residues. Germline values: CDR1 ENHRY, CDR2 SYGVKD.

CDR3 sequence: CAISAGRSTDTQYF. CDR3 coding DNA: TGTGCCATCAGTGCCGGGCGAAGCACAGATACGCAGTATTTT. The chain couples TRBV10-3 to TRBJ2-3; D gene unclear. V was shortened by 4 bases and J by 0 bases, with 8 bases between the two germline ends. Germline CDR1 reads ENHRY; CDR2 reads SYGVKD. The CDR3 consists of 14 residues.

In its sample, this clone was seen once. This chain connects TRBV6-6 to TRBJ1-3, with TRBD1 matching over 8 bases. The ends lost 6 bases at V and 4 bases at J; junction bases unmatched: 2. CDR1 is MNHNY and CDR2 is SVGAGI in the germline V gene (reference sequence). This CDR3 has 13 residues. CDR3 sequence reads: CASRTGAGNTIYF. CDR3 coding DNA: TGTGCCAGCAGGACAGGGGCCGGAAACACCATATATTTT.

The CDR3 spells CAWSVRGLGEQFF. CDR3 nucleotides: TGTGCCTGGAGTGTACGGGGACTGGGTGAGCAGTTCTTC. V gene TRBV30 combines with J gene TRBJ2-1, with D tentatively TRBD2 (6 bases). The CDR3 runs to 13 residues. The germline V gene has CDR1 GTSNPN and CDR2 SVGIG (reference sequence). Between the trimmed V and J ends, which lost 0 bases and 9 bases, there was a span of 12 bases.

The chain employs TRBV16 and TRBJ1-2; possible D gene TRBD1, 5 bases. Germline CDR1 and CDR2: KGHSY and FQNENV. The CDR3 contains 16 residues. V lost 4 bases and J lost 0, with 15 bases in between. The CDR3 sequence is CASSPEAGLTNYGYTF. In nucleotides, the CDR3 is TGTGCCAGCAGCCCCGAAGCAGGGCTCACTAACTATGGCTACACCTTC.

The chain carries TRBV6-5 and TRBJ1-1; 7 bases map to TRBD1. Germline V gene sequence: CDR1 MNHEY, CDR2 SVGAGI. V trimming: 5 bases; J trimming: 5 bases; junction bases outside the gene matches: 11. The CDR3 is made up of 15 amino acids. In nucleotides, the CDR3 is TGTGCCAGCAGTGCCGGGACAGTAAGACGGACTGAAGCTTTCTTT. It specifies CASSAGTVRRTEAFF.

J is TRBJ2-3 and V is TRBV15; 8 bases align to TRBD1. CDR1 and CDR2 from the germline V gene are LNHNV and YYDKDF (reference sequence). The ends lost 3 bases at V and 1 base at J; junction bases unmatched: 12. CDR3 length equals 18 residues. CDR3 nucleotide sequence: TGTGCCACCAGCAGGAGAGGGGCTGGGGGACAGGGCACAGATACGCAGTATTTT. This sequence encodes CATSRRGAGGQGTDTQYF.

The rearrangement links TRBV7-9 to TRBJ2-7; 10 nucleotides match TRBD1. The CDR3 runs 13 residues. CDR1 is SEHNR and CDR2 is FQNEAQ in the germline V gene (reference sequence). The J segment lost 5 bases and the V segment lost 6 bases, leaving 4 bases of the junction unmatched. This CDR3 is CASRYGTGDEQYF. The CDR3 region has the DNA TGTGCCAGCAGATATGGGACAGGGGACGAGCAGTACTTC.

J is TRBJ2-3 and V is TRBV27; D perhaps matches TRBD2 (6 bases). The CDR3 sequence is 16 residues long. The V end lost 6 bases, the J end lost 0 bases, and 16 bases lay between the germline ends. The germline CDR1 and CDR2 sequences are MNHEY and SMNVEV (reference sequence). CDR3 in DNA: TGTGCCAGCAGCCGGAACCTCGCGGGGAGCACAGATACGCAGTATTTT. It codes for CASSRNLAGSTDTQYF.

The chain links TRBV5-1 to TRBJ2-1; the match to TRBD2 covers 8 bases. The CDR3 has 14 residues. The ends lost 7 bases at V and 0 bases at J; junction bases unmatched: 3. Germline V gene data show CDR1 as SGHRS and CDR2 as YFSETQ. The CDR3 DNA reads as TGCGCCAGCCAGCGGGAGAGCTCCTACAATGAGCAGTTCTTC. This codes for CASQRESSYNEQFF.

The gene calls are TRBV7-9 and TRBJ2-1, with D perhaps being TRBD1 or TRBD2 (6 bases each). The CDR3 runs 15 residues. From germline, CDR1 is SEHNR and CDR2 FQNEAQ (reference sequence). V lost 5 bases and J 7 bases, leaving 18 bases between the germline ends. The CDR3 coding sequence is TGTGCCAGCAGCGCCCTTTCGGGGGCCCAAAATGAGCAGTTCTTC. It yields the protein CASSALSGAQNEQFF.

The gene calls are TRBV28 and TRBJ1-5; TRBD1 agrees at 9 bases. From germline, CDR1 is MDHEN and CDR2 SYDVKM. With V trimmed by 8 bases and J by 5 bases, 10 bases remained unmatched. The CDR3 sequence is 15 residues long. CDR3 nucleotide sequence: TGTGCCAGCGGAAGAACGGGACAGGGTTATCAGCCCCAGCATTTT. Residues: CASGRTGQGYQPQHF.

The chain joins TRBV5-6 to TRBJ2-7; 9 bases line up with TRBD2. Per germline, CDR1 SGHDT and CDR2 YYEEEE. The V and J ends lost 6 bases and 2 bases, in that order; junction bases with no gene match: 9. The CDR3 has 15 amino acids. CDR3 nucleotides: TGTGCCAGCAACTTCGGCCTAGCGGGGACCTACGAGCAGTACTTC. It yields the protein CASNFGLAGTYEQYF.

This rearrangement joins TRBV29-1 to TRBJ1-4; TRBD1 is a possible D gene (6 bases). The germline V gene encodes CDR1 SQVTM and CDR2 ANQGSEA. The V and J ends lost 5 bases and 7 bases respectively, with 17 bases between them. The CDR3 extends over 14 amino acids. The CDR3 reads CSVSLGGGGEKLFF. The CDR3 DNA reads TGCAGCGTTTCTCTAGGAGGGGGAGGTGAAAAACTGTTTTTT.